The 27 T cell receptor beta chains reported below all come from one sample, sequenced in a study of graft-versus-host responses after intestinal transplantation. These receptors' targets are unknown. Using immunoSEQ multiplex PCR, the repertoire was profiled, and TCRdb retains in-frame clones only, with some absent. The sample lists around 90,000 clones, roughly 91% occurring once. This material consisted of unstimulated CD8+ T cells sorted from spleen or lymph node cells, taken before transplant. The source of these receptors is a human donor who was the organ donor for an intestinal transplant.

This chain uses TRBV19 with TRBJ1-1, with D possibly TRBD1 on 6 matching bases. Germline V gives CDR1 LNHDA, CDR2 SQIVND (reference sequence). Trimming left V 5 bases short and J 4 bases short, with 11 bases between. The length of the CDR3 is 13 residues. The CDR3 DNA sequence: TGTGCCAGTAGTTGGGGGCGCGGCACTGAAGCTTTCTTT. Its protein product is CASSWGRGTEAFF.

V usage is TRBV19 and J usage is TRBJ2-7; perhaps TRBD2 as D (5 bases). CDR1 and CDR2 from the germline V gene are LNHDA and SQIVND (reference sequence). Trimming removed 4 bases from V and 2 bases from J, with 9 bases in between. The CDR3 is 13 amino acids. CDR3 sequence (DNA): TGTGCCAGTAGTACCGTAGCGACCTACGAGCAGTACTTC. This encodes CASSTVATYEQYF.

This clone came up once. The chain employs TRBV7-9 and TRBJ1-1, with 7 bases matching TRBD1. J lost 6 bases, V lost 5 bases, and 6 bases had no gene match. The CDR3 loop spans 13 amino acids. Looked up from germline, CDR1 is SEHNR and CDR2 is FQNEAQ (reference sequence). CDR3 nucleotide sequence: TGTGCCAGCAGCCCGCCGACAGGGCCTGAAGCTTTCTTT. It encodes CASSPPTGPEAFF.

This chain joins TRBV11-2 and TRBJ1-4; D is uncertain. The CDR3 sequence is 17 residues long. The V gene's germline CDR1 is SGHAT and CDR2 FQNNGV. The V end was cut by 5 bases, the J end by 6 bases, with 22 bases between. CDR3 residues: CASSGREVHPGYEKLFF. CDR3 bases: TGTGCCAGCAGCGGGAGGGAGGTGCACCCAGGTTATGAAAAACTGTTTTTT.

The chain recombines TRBV15 with TRBJ2-7; a possible D gene is TRBD1 (5 bases). The CDR3 totals 12 residues. Per the germline V gene, CDR1 is LNHNV and CDR2 is YYDKDF (reference sequence). V gave up 1 base and J gave up 6 bases, with 7 bases separating them. The CDR3 sequence: CATSRVGPEQYF. Written as DNA, the CDR3 is TGTGCCACCAGCAGAGTGGGGCCCGAGCAGTACTTC.

This chain joins TRBV18 and TRBJ2-7, with D possibly TRBD2 on 5 matching bases. Germline V CDR1 and CDR2: KGHSH, LQKENI. The CDR3 has 18 residues. Trimming cost V 2 bases and J 0 bases, with 20 bases left between them. CDR3 sequence reads: CASSPIGMNRPSSYEQYF. CDR3 nucleotides: TGTGCCAGCTCACCAATCGGGATGAACAGACCTTCCTCCTACGAGCAGTACTTC.

The chain links TRBV7-9 to TRBJ1-2; D is unresolved. The length of the CDR3 is 15 residues. V gave up 3 bases and J gave up 0 bases, with 11 bases separating them. The germline V gene has CDR1 SEHNR and CDR2 FQNEAQ (reference sequence). This CDR3 is CASSFVALANYGYTF. Here the CDR3 DNA reads TGTGCCAGCAGCTTCGTGGCCCTTGCTAACTATGGCTACACCTTC.

The chain recombines TRBV4-1 with TRBJ1-4; D is unclear. Germline V gives CDR1 MGHRA, CDR2 YSYEKL. There are 14 residues in the CDR3. V lost 2 bases to trimming and J lost 8 bases, with 12 bases between them. The CDR3 region is CASSQPADGEKLFF. The CDR3 nucleotides are TGCGCCAGCAGCCAACCCGCAGACGGGGAAAAACTGTTTTTT.

J is TRBJ1-4 and V is TRBV5-3, with TRBD1 identical over 10 bases. TRBV5-3 is an open reading frame, and its role is uncertain. The V and J ends lost 0 bases and 8 bases, in that order; junction bases with no gene match: 7. CDR3 length: 16 residues. CDR3 nucleotides: TGTGCCAGAAGCTTGGATCGGGGACAGGGGAGGGAAAAACTGTTTTTT. Translation gives CARSLDRGQGREKLFF.

This clone was observed a handful of times. The V gene is TRBV2, the J gene TRBJ2-7, with a possible D match to TRBD2 (5 bases). The CDR3 totals 13 residues. Germline V gene lookup returns CDR1 SNHLY and CDR2 FYNNEI. Trimming left V 10 bases short and J 3 bases short, with 16 bases between. The CDR3 region has the DNA TGTGCCATCCAACCGTTGGAGGACTACGAGCAGTACTTC. Its translation is CAIQPLEDYEQYF. Complete variable domain (other parts from reference TRBV2 and TRBJ2-7): EPEVTQTPSHQVTQMGQEVILRCVPISNHLYFYWYRQILGQKVEFLVSFYNNEISEKSEIFDDQFSVERPDGSNFTLKIRSTKLEDSAMYFCAIQPLEDYEQYFGPGTRLTVT.

The gene calls are TRBV28 and TRBJ1-4; D may be TRBD1 (5 bases). V lost 2 bases and J 14 bases, leaving 21 bases between the germline ends. This CDR3 has 15 amino acids. Per germline, CDR1 MDHEN and CDR2 SYDVKM. The chain's CDR3 is CASSLPRQLPFVLFF. CDR3 nucleotide sequence: TGTGCCAGCAGTTTACCACGACAGCTTCCCTTTGTGCTGTTTTTT.

The genes are TRBV28 and TRBJ1-6; D is ambiguous. With 6 bases removed from V and 10 bases from J, the gap between germline ends came to 16 bases. The V gene's germline CDR1 is MDHEN and CDR2 SYDVKM. The CDR3 length is 14 residues. The CDR3 nucleotides read TGTGCCAGCAGCTGGGCCCCGACCCAGTCACCCCTCCACTTT. This sequence encodes CASSWAPTQSPLHF. Filled out from reference TRBV28 and TRBJ1-6, the complete variable domain reads DVKVTQSSRYLVKRTGEKVFLECVQDMDHENMFWYRQDPGLGLRLIYFSYDVKMKEKGDIPEGYSVSREKKERFSLILESASTNQTSMYLCASSWAPTQSPLHFGNGTRLTVT.

The chain employs TRBV9 and TRBJ2-3, with 9 bases that match TRBD1. Germline V CDR1 and CDR2: SGDLS, YYNGEE. J was trimmed by 0 bases and V by 3 bases; bases with no gene match: 2. The CDR3 covers 15 residues. CDR3 bases: TGTGCCAGCAGCGAGGGGACAGGGAGCACAGATACGCAGTATTTT. Translating it yields CASSEGTGSTDTQYF.

The chain has TRBV19 and TRBJ2-3, with D possibly being TRBD2 (7 bases). Germline-derived CDR1 and CDR2 are LNHDA and SQIVND (reference sequence). The CDR3 has 13 residues. Trimming took off 3 bases at V and 4 bases at J, with 8 bases between the two ends. The CDR3 is CASSMGGPDTQYF. Here the CDR3 DNA reads TGTGCCAGTAGTATGGGGGGGCCAGATACGCAGTATTTT.

The V call is TRBV14, the J call TRBJ2-5, with D perhaps matching TRBD1 (6 bases). V was pared by 3 bases and J by 1 base, with 9 bases between. The CDR3 has 14 residues. Germline V CDR1 and CDR2: SGHDN, FVKESK. The CDR3 DNA follows: TGTGCCAGCAGCCATGGCAGGGGCCAAGAGACCCAGTACTTC. Translated: CASSHGRGQETQYF.

This clone has just one count. The chain couples TRBV12-2 to TRBJ1-1. TRBV12-2 is a documented pseudogene. The CDR3 has 15 amino acids. CDR3 sequence: CASRLNGSWSTEAFF. DNA of the CDR3: TGTGCAAGTCGCTTAAACGGGAGTTGGAGCACTGAAGCTTTCTTT.

The rearrangement links TRBV19 to TRBJ2-1; 9 bases map to TRBD2. Losses at the gene ends were 0 bases for V and 2 bases for J; bases not matched to a gene: 5. Looked up from germline, CDR1 is LNHDA and CDR2 is SQIVND (reference sequence). The CDR3 contains 17 residues. CDR3 loop: CASSIDGASGAYNEQFF. In DNA form, the CDR3 reads TGTGCCAGTAGTATAGATGGGGCTAGCGGGGCCTACAATGAGCAGTTCTTC.

The J gene is TRBJ2-1, the V gene TRBV11-2; 8 positions agree with TRBD2. With V trimmed by 6 bases and J by 3 bases, 7 bases remained unmatched. The CDR3 consists of 15 residues. Germline V CDR1 and CDR2: SGHAT, FQNNGV. The DNA of the CDR3 is TGTGCCAGCAGTGATAGCGGGATCCTCTACAATGAGCAGTTCTTC. Encoded protein: CASSDSGILYNEQFF.

The chain has TRBV5-5 and TRBJ2-7; 7 bases map to TRBD1. J gave up 5 bases and V 4 bases, and 15 bases lay outside the gene matches. Looked up from germline, CDR1 is SGHKS and CDR2 is YYEKEE (reference sequence). The CDR3 is 16 amino acids. The CDR3 sequence: CASSHGTVFGLDEQYF. In nucleotides, the CDR3 is TGTGCCAGCAGCCACGGGACAGTCTTTGGGCTGGACGAGCAGTACTTC.

The chain has TRBV28 and TRBJ2-5, with D possibly being TRBD1 (6 bases). Trimming removed 5 bases at V and 6 bases at J, with 22 bases between. CDR1 and CDR2 from the germline V gene are MDHEN and SYDVKM. There are 16 residues in the CDR3. The CDR3 loop is CASSPPPRGWEQTQYF. In DNA form, the CDR3 reads TGTGCCAGCAGTCCCCCTCCCAGGGGCTGGGAACAGACCCAGTACTTC.

The V gene is TRBV7-9, the J gene TRBJ1-2; D ambiguous. CDR1 is SEHNR and CDR2 is FQNEAQ in the germline V gene (reference sequence). The CDR3 runs 13 residues. V was cut by 1 base and J by 4 bases, with 7 bases left in between. This CDR3 reads CASSLGQVYGYTF. The CDR3 DNA follows: TGTGCCAGCAGCTTAGGGCAGGTCTATGGCTACACCTTC.

The chain employs TRBV6-1 and TRBJ1-1; D not resolved. The ends were cut back, 2 bases at V and 0 bases at J, with 13 bases in the middle. This CDR3 region has 16 residues. Germline loops: CDR1 MNHNS, CDR2 SASEGT. The CDR3 reads CASSERILSLNTEAFF. The DNA of the CDR3 is TGTGCCAGCAGTGAACGGATACTAAGTTTGAACACTGAAGCTTTCTTT.

The CDR3 bases are TGTGCCAGCAGTTGGACTAGCGGGGGGGAGATAGAGACCCAGTACTTC. Protein sequence: CASSWTSGGEIETQYF. The chain uses TRBV6-5 and TRBJ2-5; 15 bases are a match to TRBD2. The V and J ends lost 4 bases and 4 bases, in that order; junction bases with no gene match: 4. This CDR3 has 16 residues. Germline V gives CDR1 MNHEY, CDR2 SVGAGI.

The gene calls are TRBV28 and TRBJ2-7, with a possible D match to TRBD2 (6 bases). This CDR3 has 13 residues. Deletions cut 7 bases from V and 7 bases from J, with 17 bases between. Germline-derived CDR1 and CDR2 are MDHEN and SYDVKM. CDR3 amino acids: CASTRDWLREQYF. CDR3 DNA: TGTGCCAGCACCCGGGACTGGCTACGAGAGCAGTACTTC. The complete variable domain, with remaining parts taken from reference TRBV28 and TRBJ2-7, reads DVKVTQSSRYLVKRTGEKVFLECVQDMDHENMFWYRQDPGLGLRLIYFSYDVKMKEKGDIPEGYSVSREKKERFSLILESASTNQTSMYLCASTRDWLREQYFGPGTRLTVT.

This CDR3 is CASSHRGGRPQETQYF. DNA of the CDR3: TGCGCCAGCAGCCATAGGGGGGGGAGGCCTCAAGAGACCCAGTACTTC. The rearrangement uses TRBV4-1 and TRBJ2-5; D is possibly TRBD2 (7 bases). The CDR3 contains 16 residues. Trimming removed 3 bases at V and 2 bases at J, with 16 bases between. CDR1 is MGHRA and CDR2 is YSYEKL in the germline V gene.

As regards this clone: The junction shows a germline mismatch at one end, possibly a read error. This rearrangement joins TRBV5-4 to TRBJ2-1; 13 nucleotides line up with TRBD2. Germline V gene lookup returns CDR1 SGHNT and CDR2 YYREEE (reference sequence). The CDR3 runs to 16 residues. CDR3 residues: CASSPGLAGVYNGQFF. The CDR3 region has the DNA TGTGCCAGCAGCCCCGGACTAGCGGGAGTGTATAATGGGCAGTTCTTC.

The chain employs TRBV28 and TRBJ2-3; 11 bases are a match to TRBD2. The germline CDR1 and CDR2 sequences are MDHEN and SYDVKM. The CDR3 spans 16 residues. Germline trimming cut 6 bases from V and 7 bases from J; bases unmatched to any gene: 12. CDR3 bases: TGTGCCAGCAGCAAGGAACTAGCGGGAGCGTTCCATACGCAGTATTTT. Protein: CASSKELAGAFHTQYF. Full variable domain (outside the CDR3, taken from reference TRBV28 and TRBJ2-3): DVKVTQSSRYLVKRTGEKVFLECVQDMDHENMFWYRQDPGLGLRLIYFSYDVKMKEKGDIPEGYSVSREKKERFSLILESASTNQTSMYLCASSKELAGAFHTQYFGPGTRLTVL.